The T cell receptor (beta chain) under discussion was sequenced for a study of blood T cell repertoires in COVID-19. Study details: From the United States, Italy and Spain came samples of acute and convalescent COVID-19. PBMCs, B-cell-depleted T cells, or T cells were the source of the cDNA or gDNA that made up the material.

Method: immunoSEQ multiplex PCR; TCRdb's copy keeps in-frame clones and lacks some. The profile covers about 170,000 clones, with around 89% appearing a single time and approximately 2.1% taken by the ten largest. The sequence was obtained from a man aged 50-60 years who had recovered from COVID-19. The sequenced sample was peripheral blood.

CDR3 sequence (DNA): TGTGCCAGCAGCTTTAGCGGGAACTTTGAGCAGTTCTTC. It encodes CASSFSGNFEQFF. V usage is TRBV5-4 and J usage is TRBJ2-1; the match to TRBD2 covers 8 bases. Germline V gives CDR1 SGHNT, CDR2 YYREEE (reference sequence). This CDR3 spans 13 amino acids. V was clipped by 2 bases and J by 9 bases; unmatched bases: 4.